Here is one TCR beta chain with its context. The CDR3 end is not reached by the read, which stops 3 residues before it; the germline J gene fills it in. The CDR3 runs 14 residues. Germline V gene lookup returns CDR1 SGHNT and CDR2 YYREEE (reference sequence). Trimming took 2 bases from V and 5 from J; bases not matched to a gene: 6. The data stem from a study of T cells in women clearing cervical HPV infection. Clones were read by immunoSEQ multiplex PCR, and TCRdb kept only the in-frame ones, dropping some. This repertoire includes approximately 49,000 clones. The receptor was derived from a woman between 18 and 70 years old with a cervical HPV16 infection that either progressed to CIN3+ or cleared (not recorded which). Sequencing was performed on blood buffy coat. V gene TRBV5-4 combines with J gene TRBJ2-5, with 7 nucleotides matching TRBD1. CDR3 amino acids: CASSLGGTYETQYF. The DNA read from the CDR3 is TGTGCCAGCAGCTTAGGGGGCACTTATGAGACC.